This section outlines one TCR beta chain sequence together with its context. Antigen specificity is unknown. This entry comes from a study of OX40 agonist ivuxolimab in advanced cancers. The study's findings and limits: Among some nonresponders, normalized T-cell clonal expansion was also low.

The length of the CDR3 is 15 residues. Trimming left V 5 bases short and J 1 base short, with 14 bases between. CDR1 is MNHEY and CDR2 is SVGAGI in the germline V gene. Assay used: immunoSEQ multiplex PCR; TCRdb lists only in-frame clones, some missing. The table shows 40,000 to 55,000 clones, with approximately 85% occurring only once. This sequence originates from an adult with an advanced solid tumor such as melanoma, head and neck, liver or kidney cancer. The rearrangement joins TRBV6-5 to TRBJ2-5; D may be TRBD2 (6 bases). Sequencing was performed on CD4+ or CD8+ T cells sorted from blood, taken in a trial of the OX40 agonist ivuxolimab. CDR3 residues: CASSLGRGSQETQYF. CDR3 in DNA: TGTGCCAGCAGTCTCGGACGGGGGTCCCAAGAGACCCAGTACTTC.